These 19 T cell receptor beta chains share one sample of origin, sequenced in a study of blood T cell repertoires in COVID-19. Only in-frame clones appear in the TCRdb table, and some are missing; sequencing was by immunoSEQ multiplex PCR. The sample yields tens of thousands of clones, 70% to 85% seen once. Sequences were obtained from peripheral blood. The source of these receptors is a man aged 65 to 79 with acute or convalescent COVID-19.

This chain uses TRBV19 with TRBJ2-1; possible D gene TRBD1, 6 bases. The CDR3 runs to 16 residues. CDR1 LNHDA and CDR2 SQIVND come from the germline V gene (reference sequence). Trimming stripped 2 bases from V and 8 bases from J, with 19 bases between. CDR3 in DNA: TGTGCCAGTAGTATAATGTCACAGGGAAGGTTCGATGAGCAGTTCTTC. Residues: CASSIMSQGRFDEQFF.

J is TRBJ2-4 and V is TRBV6-6, with D perhaps TRBD1 (5 bases). Germline CDR1 and CDR2: MNHNY and SVGAGI (reference sequence). V was shortened by 6 bases and J by 1 base, with 16 bases between the two germline ends. CDR3 length: 16 amino acids. As DNA, the CDR3 is TGTGCCAGCAGGGGTCACAGGACAATGGCCAAAAACATTCAGTACTTC. Its protein is CASRGHRTMAKNIQYF.

This clone was counted only a few times. The rearrangement uses TRBV19 and TRBJ1-1; 7 nucleotides match TRBD1. Trimming cost V 6 bases and J 1 base; bases outside gene matches: 8. The CDR3 consists of 15 residues. The germline V gene has CDR1 LNHDA and CDR2 SQIVND (reference sequence). As DNA, the CDR3 is TGTGCCAGTAGGAAACGACAGGGTGCGAACACTGAAGCTTTCTTT. It codes for CASRKRQGANTEAFF. The full variable domain, rest sourced from reference TRBV19 and TRBJ1-1, is DGGITQSPKYLFRKEGQNVTLSCEQNLNHDAMYWYRQDPGQGLRLIYYSQIVNDFQKGDIAEGYSVSREKKESFPLTVTSAQKNPTAFYLCASRKRQGANTEAFFGQGTRLTVV.

V is TRBV9 and J is TRBJ1-1; no reliable D call. The CDR3 is 14 residues long. V lost 4 bases, J lost 6 bases, and 16 bases lay in between. CDR1 is SGDLS and CDR2 is YYNGEE in the germline V gene. DNA of the CDR3: TGTGCCAGCAGCAGTAGCATCGGAGGTGCTGAAGCTTTCTTT. Its protein is CASSSSIGGAEAFF.

The chain combines TRBV28 with TRBJ1-6; TRBD1 is a possible D gene (6 bases). The CDR3 is made up of 18 amino acids. The V end was cut by 3 bases, the J end by 8 bases, with 23 bases between. Germline V gives CDR1 MDHEN, CDR2 SYDVKM. This CDR3 is CASSLGDPRGGQDSPLHF. The CDR3 nucleotides read TGTGCCAGCAGTTTGGGGGACCCCAGGGGCGGTCAAGATTCACCCCTCCACTTT.

This chain uses TRBV3-1 (or the pseudogene TRBV3-2) with TRBJ2-1; D gene uncertain. V lost 4 bases and J lost 6, with 4 bases in between. This CDR3 region has 11 residues. Germline loops: CDR1 LGHDT, CDR2 YNNKEL (reference sequence). The CDR3 spells CASSRANEQFF. CDR3 bases: TGTGCCAGCAGCCGGGCCAATGAGCAGTTCTTC.

This chain connects TRBV5-1 to TRBJ2-5; D perhaps matches TRBD1 (6 bases). Deletions cut 6 bases from V and 4 bases from J, with 13 bases between. CDR3 size: 13 residues. Looked up from germline, CDR1 is SGHRS and CDR2 is YFSETQ. CDR3 in DNA: TGCGCCAGCACCGAACAGGGTACAGAGACCCAGTACTTC. It codes for CASTEQGTETQYF.

This sequence joins TRBV30 and TRBJ1-3, with a tentative D call TRBD1 (6 bases). The CDR3 is made up of 13 amino acids. Trimming pared 3 bases from V and 9 bases from J, leaving 15 bases between. Germline loops: CDR1 GTSNPN, CDR2 SVGIG (reference sequence). The CDR3 reads CAWSVSGASTIYF. The CDR3 DNA sequence: TGTGCCTGGAGCGTTTCAGGGGCCAGCACCATATATTTT. The variable domain in full, completed from reference TRBV30 and TRBJ1-3, reads SQTIHQWPATLVQPVGSPLSLECTVEGTSNPNLYWYRQAAGRGLQLLFYSVGIGQISSEVPQNLSASRPQDRQFILSSKKLLLSDSGFYLCAWSVSGASTIYFGEGSWLTVV.

The genes are TRBV11-1 and TRBJ2-1, with 7 bases fitting TRBD1. Trimming removed 5 bases from V and 8 bases from J; junction bases left unmatched: 6. Germline V gene lookup returns CDR1 SGHAT and CDR2 FQDESV (reference sequence). The CDR3 contains 13 residues. CDR3 sequence: CASSPRQGDEQFF. In nucleotides, the CDR3 is TGTGCCAGCAGCCCCAGACAGGGCGATGAGCAGTTCTTC. The full variable domain, completed using reference TRBV11-1 and TRBJ2-1, is EAEVAQSPRYKITEKSQAVAFWCDPISGHATLYWYRQILGQGPELLVQFQDESVVDDSQLPKDRFSAERLKGVDSTLKIQPAELGDSAMYLCASSPRQGDEQFFGPGTRLTVL.

As regards this clone: Other nucleotide sequences from this sample produce the same CDR3. The V and J genes are TRBV30 and TRBJ1-1; D is ambiguous. The CDR3 is made up of 14 amino acids. The V gene's germline CDR1 is GTSNPN and CDR2 SVGIG (reference sequence). Between the trimmed V and J ends, which lost 0 bases and 1 base, there was a span of 9 bases. The CDR3, as DNA: TGTGCCTGGAGTGTTTCCCGGGGGAACACTGAAGCTTTCTTT. This sequence encodes CAWSVSRGNTEAFF.

The chain recombines TRBV11-2 with TRBJ1-2; D is possibly TRBD1 (6 bases). V dropped 5 bases and J dropped 4 bases, with 20 bases sitting between them. CDR3 length equals 16 residues. CDR1 is SGHAT and CDR2 is FQNNGV in the germline V gene. Written as DNA, the CDR3 is TGTGCCAGCAGCCCCGGGGCGGGGGGCGCAAGCTATGGCTACACCTTC. Translation: CASSPGAGGASYGYTF.

V usage is TRBV4-1 and J usage is TRBJ1-2, with D unresolved. Trimming removed 0 bases from V and 0 bases from J, with 14 bases in between. CDR1 is MGHRA, CDR2 YSYEKL, per germline. CDR3 length: 17 amino acids. CDR3 nucleotides: TGCGCCAGCAGCCAAGATTACGCAGGAACCCCTAACTATGGCTACACCTTC. Translated: CASSQDYAGTPNYGYTF.

The genes are TRBV4-1 and TRBJ2-1, with D maybe TRBD2 (7 bases). The CDR3 has 17 amino acids. CDR1 MGHRA and CDR2 YSYEKL come from the germline V gene. V was clipped by 0 bases and J by 4 bases, with 16 bases between them. The CDR3 spells CASSQDPRGGVYNEQFF. The CDR3 coding sequence is TGCGCCAGCAGCCAAGACCCCAGAGGGGGGGTATACAATGAGCAGTTCTTC.

The chain carries TRBV6-5 and TRBJ2-5, with 9 nucleotides matching TRBD1. J gave up 10 bases and V 6 bases, and 15 bases lay outside the gene matches. This CDR3 region has 15 residues. CDR1 is MNHEY, CDR2 SVGAGI, per germline. CDR3 in amino acids: CASRQGQGLIRNQYF. In DNA, the CDR3 is TGTGCCAGCAGGCAAGGACAGGGGCTAATCCGAAACCAGTACTTC.

V gene TRBV2 combines with J gene TRBJ2-3, with TRBD2 matching over 13 bases. Germline trimming cut 4 bases from V and 2 bases from J; bases unmatched to any gene: 3. Germline CDR1 reads SNHLY; CDR2 reads FYNNEI. This CDR3 comprises 16 residues. CDR3 region: CASSVGTSGVTDTQYF. The CDR3 DNA follows: TGTGCCAGCAGTGTTGGGACTAGCGGGGTCACAGATACGCAGTATTTT.

The rearrangement links TRBV10-3 to TRBJ2-7; no firm D call. V was cut by 3 bases and J by 1 base, with 4 bases left in between. The CDR3 covers 12 residues. Germline V lookup: CDR1 ENHRY, CDR2 SYGVKD. The CDR3 here is CAISDSSYEQYF. The CDR3 nucleotides are TGTGCCATCAGTGACTCGTCCTACGAGCAGTACTTC.

This chain connects TRBV2 to TRBJ1-1, with TRBD1 identical over 10 bases. The trim removed 4 bases at V and 4 bases at J, leaving 3 bases unmatched. The CDR3 covers 14 residues. Germline-derived CDR1 and CDR2 are SNHLY and FYNNEI. The CDR3 DNA follows: TGTGCCAGCAGTGCGGGACAGGGGATCACTGAAGCTTTCTTT. It translates to CASSAGQGITEAFF.

The V gene is TRBV29-1, the J gene TRBJ2-3; no clear D gene. Germline V gene data show CDR1 as SQVTM and CDR2 as ANQGSEA. This CDR3 spans 12 amino acids. V lost 3 bases, J lost 1 base, and 5 bases lay in between. CDR3 sequence reads: CSVDTGTDTQYF. The CDR3 DNA reads TGCAGCGTTGATACTGGCACAGATACGCAGTATTTT.

The chain's CDR3 is CASSTGTSGPSYNEQFF. The CDR3 bases are TGTGCCAGCAGCACCGGGACTAGCGGACCCTCCTACAATGAGCAGTTCTTC. V and J are TRBV7-8 and TRBJ2-1; 11 bases are shared with TRBD2. CDR3 size: 17 residues. Germline V CDR1 and CDR2: SGHVS, FQNEAQ. V shed 5 bases, J shed 0 bases, and the junction held 6 bases outside the gene matches.